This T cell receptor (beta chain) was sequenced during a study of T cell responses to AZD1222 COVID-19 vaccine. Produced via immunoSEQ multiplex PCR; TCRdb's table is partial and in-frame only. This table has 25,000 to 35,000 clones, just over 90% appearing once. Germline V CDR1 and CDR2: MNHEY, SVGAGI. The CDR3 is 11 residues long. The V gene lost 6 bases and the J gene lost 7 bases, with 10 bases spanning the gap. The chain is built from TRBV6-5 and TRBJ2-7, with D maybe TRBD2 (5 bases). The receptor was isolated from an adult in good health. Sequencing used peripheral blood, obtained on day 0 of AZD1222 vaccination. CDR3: CASSARREQYF. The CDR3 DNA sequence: TGTGCCAGCAGCGCCCGGAGGGAGCAGTACTTC.